These 32 T cell receptor beta chains were sequenced from one sample in a study of breast tumors, draining lymph nodes, adjacent tissues. TCRdb independently ran MiXCR on the multiplex PCR reads; one entry per CDR3 protein. This table has approximately 210,000 distinct CDR3 sequences, under 40% appearing once. Breast cancer patients provided tissue from their axillary draining lymph nodes. The sample consisted of axillary lymph node tissue. The receptors shown here come from a female donor with breast cancer. Some clones in this sample may be carry-over from other donors' samples.

There are a few counts of this clonotype. This may come from a read error, since a much larger clone is one base off. The chain is built from TRBV20-1 and TRBJ2-5; D is unclear. This CDR3 is built from 12 residues. Germline assignment: CDR1 DFQATT and CDR2 SNEGSKA (reference sequence). CDR3 loop: CSAGEASRTQYF. The CDR3, as DNA: TGCAGTGCTGGAGAGGCAAGTAGGACCCAGTACTTC.

This clonotype was recorded many times. The rearrangement uses TRBV5-1 and TRBJ2-5; 10 bases fit TRBD2. V was pared by 3 bases and J by 3 bases, with 5 bases of the junction left unmatched. The CDR3 sequence is 15 residues long. Per the germline V gene, CDR1 is SGHRS and CDR2 is YFSETQ. This CDR3 reads CASSWGTSGEETQYF. Here the CDR3 DNA reads TGCGCCAGCAGCTGGGGAACTAGCGGGGAAGAGACCCAGTACTTC.

This clonotype was seen just once. The chain carries TRBV2 and TRBJ2-1; possibly TRBD1 for D (6 bases). Germline CDR1 SNHLY, CDR2 FYNNEI. V lost 6 bases to trimming and J lost 3 bases, with 18 bases between them. The CDR3 totals 16 residues. CDR3 sequence (DNA): TGTGCCAGCAGCGCCAGGGATGGGGGCGTCTACAATGAGCAGTTCTTC. Residues: CASSARDGGVYNEQFF.

Comment on this clonotype: A read error may account for a junction end that differs from germline. The chain is built from TRBV6-6 and TRBJ1-5; TRBD1 might be the D (6 bases). CDR3 length equals 19 residues. Germline V gene lookup returns CDR1 MNHNY and CDR2 SVGAGI (reference sequence). In DNA, the CDR3 is TGTGCCAGCAGTCACTCGAAGGAACAGGGTTTAAACAGCAATCAGCCCCAGCATTTT. It translates to CASSHSKEQGLNSNQPQHF.

A few counts support this clonotype. V usage is TRBV19 and J usage is TRBJ2-1; D gene uncertain. Germline CDR1 and CDR2: LNHDA and SQIVND (reference sequence). V shed 4 bases and J shed 3 bases, with 7 bases lying between them. The CDR3 spans 13 residues. The CDR3 is CASSTGHYNEQFF. The CDR3 DNA follows: TGTGCCAGTAGTACGGGTCACTACAATGAGCAGTTCTTC.

The genes are TRBV2 and TRBJ1-5, with D perhaps matching TRBD1 (5 bases). From germline, CDR1 is SNHLY and CDR2 FYNNEI. The CDR3 is made up of 15 amino acids. Trimming removed 4 bases at V and 6 bases at J, with 16 bases between. The CDR3 DNA sequence: TGTGCCAGCAGTGTTCTAGGGGCGCGTACTCAGCCCCAGCATTTT. It encodes CASSVLGARTQPQHF.

This clonotype was picked up many times. The genes are TRBV11-2 and TRBJ1-2, with no clear D. The ends were cut back, 2 bases at V and 0 bases at J, with 10 bases in the middle. This CDR3 is 15 amino acids long. The germline gives CDR1 SGHAT, CDR2 FQNNGV. In nucleotides, the CDR3 is TGTGCCAGCAGCTTATCACGGCTAGCTAACTATGGCTACACCTTC. Amino acids: CASSLSRLANYGYTF.

The sample holds many counts of this clonotype. The rearrangement uses TRBV20-1 and TRBJ2-4, with 8 bases lining up with TRBD2. The CDR3 runs to 17 residues. Germline V gene data show CDR1 as DFQATT and CDR2 as SNEGSKA (reference sequence). V gave up 0 bases and J gave up 2 bases; unmatched junction bases: 9. CDR3 coding DNA: TGCAGTGCTAGAGATTTGGGACTAGGATCCACCAAAAACATTCAGTACTTC. Translated: CSARDLGLGSTKNIQYF.

This chain connects TRBV6-5 to TRBJ2-7, with 9 bases matching TRBD2. CDR1 and CDR2 from the germline V gene are MNHEY and SVGAGI. The V and J ends lost 4 bases and 3 bases, in that order; junction bases with no gene match: 4. This CDR3 has 14 amino acids. CDR3 DNA sequence: TGTGCCAGCAGTTTTAGCGGGAGAGGCTACGAGCAGTACTTC. It encodes CASSFSGRGYEQYF.

This clonotype was detected ten times or more. The chain is built from TRBV2 and TRBJ2-3; 9 positions agree with TRBD2. The junction had 12 bases not matched to a gene; V was cut back by 5 bases and J by 12 bases. Germline CDR1 SNHLY, CDR2 FYNNEI. This CDR3 comprises 14 residues. The CDR3 loop is CASSTPTGTSIQYF. Here the CDR3 DNA reads TGTGCCAGCAGTACACCTACCGGGACTAGCATTCAGTATTTT.

This clonotype appeared a single time. This chain links TRBV5-5 with TRBJ1-5; D is unclear. The CDR3 spans 15 residues. V dropped 0 bases and J dropped 6 bases, with 13 bases sitting between them. CDR1 and CDR2 (germline): SGHKS, YYEKEE (reference sequence). The CDR3 region has the DNA TGTGCCAGCAGCTTGGTCGGGGAACGGGGTCAGCCCCAGCATTTT. Translated: CASSLVGERGQPQHF.

J is TRBJ2-3 and V is TRBV6-1; maybe TRBD2 (6 bases). CDR3 length: 12 amino acids. The germline V gene encodes CDR1 MNHNS and CDR2 SASEGT. V shed 11 bases and J shed 4 bases, with 13 bases lying between them. CDR3 amino acids: CASRGSPDTQYF. The CDR3 nucleotides read TGTGCCTCCCGGGGGTCCCCAGATACGCAGTATTTT.

The chain is built from TRBV5-8 and TRBJ1-2; 7 bases match TRBD1. The CDR3 loop spans 18 amino acids. Trimming cost V 0 bases and J 8 bases; bases outside gene matches: 19. The V gene's germline CDR1 is SGHTS and CDR2 YDEGEE. The CDR3 region has the DNA TGTGCCAGCAGCTTGGCGTTTGCGGACAGGCGTAAACCGGGAGGCTACACCTTC. This sequence encodes CASSLAFADRRKPGGYTF.

This clonotype ranks as medium-sized. The chain has TRBV29-1 and TRBJ2-6, with D hard to call. CDR3 length: 14 amino acids. Deletions cut 6 bases from V and 1 base from J, with 10 bases between. The germline V gene encodes CDR1 SQVTM and CDR2 ANQGSEA. The CDR3 loop reads CSVSLGSGANVLTF. The CDR3 DNA is TGCAGCGTGTCCCTTGGGTCTGGGGCCAACGTCCTGACTTTC.

This clonotype was recorded only once. At one boundary the junction diverges from the germline segment, which might be a read error. J is TRBJ1-3 and V is TRBV7-3, with D maybe TRBD1 (5 bases). Germline V gene data show CDR1 as SGHTA and CDR2 as FQGTGA. This CDR3 region has 17 residues. In DNA form, the CDR3 reads TGTGCCGGCAGCCCTTTAGGGACCGTAAGCTCTGGAAACCCCATATATTTT. Encoded protein: CAGSPLGTVSSGNPIYF.

This clonotype was seen a few times. This chain uses TRBV9 with TRBJ1-1; weak D call: TRBD1 (5 bases). The CDR3 totals 14 residues. Germline CDR1 is SGDLS and CDR2 is YYNGEE. Trimming took off 0 bases at V and 5 bases at J, with 11 bases between the two ends. The CDR3, as DNA: TGTGCCAGCAGCGTAGACATCGGGGGGACTGAAGCTTTCTTT. Residues: CASSVDIGGTEAFF.

The chain has TRBV5-1 and TRBJ1-6; no reliable D call. The V end lost 4 bases, the J end lost 13 bases, and 15 bases lay between the germline ends. The CDR3 length is 13 residues. In germline, CDR1 is SGHRS, CDR2 YFSETQ. The CDR3 is CASSRGGNQPLHF. CDR3 nucleotides: TGCGCCAGCAGCCGAGGAGGCAATCAGCCCCTCCACTTT.

The chain recombines TRBV7-2 with TRBJ1-6; 7 bases align to TRBD1. The CDR3 is made up of 16 amino acids. Per germline, CDR1 SGHTA and CDR2 FQGNSA. J was trimmed by 6 bases and V by 5 bases; bases with no gene match: 10. The CDR3 spells CASSTNRGGSNSPLHF. The CDR3 DNA reads TGTGCCAGCAGCACGAACAGGGGTGGCTCTAATTCACCCCTCCACTTT.

This clonotype was observed many times. This rearrangement joins TRBV6-5 to TRBJ2-6, with no clear D. V was clipped by 7 bases and J by 0 bases, with 10 bases between them. The CDR3 runs 15 residues. Germline V gene data show CDR1 as MNHEY and CDR2 as SVGAGI. Here the CDR3 reads CASKPGYSGANVLTF. CDR3 DNA: TGTGCCAGCAAGCCGGGTTACTCTGGGGCCAACGTCCTGACTTTC.

The table lists this clonotype with many counts. V is TRBV5-6 and J is TRBJ2-7, with a weak D call TRBD1 (8 bases). V was pared by 4 bases and J by 1 base, with 18 bases between. This CDR3 region has 16 residues. CDR1 SGHDT and CDR2 YYEEEE come from the germline V gene. The CDR3 DNA reads as TGTGCCAGCAGCAGAACGACAGGGGACTATTCCTACGAGCAGTACTTC. As protein: CASSRTTGDYSYEQYF.

This clonotype has at least ten counts. V is TRBV5-6 and J is TRBJ2-1; 8 bases are a match to TRBD1. The CDR3 covers 12 residues. Unmatched junction bases numbered 1, after V lost 3 bases and J lost 8 bases. Germline V gene sequence: CDR1 SGHDT, CDR2 YYEEEE. As DNA, the CDR3 is TGTGCCAGCAGCTGGACAGGGTATGAGCAGTTCTTC. Amino acid sequence: CASSWTGYEQFF. Complete variable domain (other parts from reference TRBV5-6 and TRBJ2-1): DAGVTQSPTHLIKTRGQQVTLRCSPKSGHDTVSWYQQALGQGPQFIFQYYEEEERQRGNFPDRFSGHQFPNYSSELNVNALLLGDSALYLCASSWTGYEQFFGPGTRLTVL.

This clonotype was seen ten or more times. The chain is built from TRBV4-2 and TRBJ1-4; D gene ambiguous. CDR3 size: 16 residues. V was pared by 6 bases and J by 0 bases, with 14 bases between. Germline assignment: CDR1 LGHNA and CDR2 YNFKEQ. Here the CDR3 reads CASRSSEGTTNEKLFF. The DNA for the CDR3 is TGTGCCAGCAGAAGTTCGGAGGGTACAACTAATGAAAAACTGTTTTTT.

The sample holds many counts of this clonotype. The chain is built from TRBV9 and TRBJ2-3; D possibly corresponds to TRBD2 (5 bases). There are 15 residues in the CDR3. The V end lost 0 bases, the J end lost 9 bases, and 17 bases lay between the germline ends. CDR1 is SGDLS and CDR2 is YYNGEE in the germline V gene. In DNA, the CDR3 is TGTGCCAGCAGCGTAGATGTAACTTCACGGGGAACGCAGTATTTT. Protein product: CASSVDVTSRGTQYF.

The gene calls are TRBV6-5 and TRBJ1-5; D not certain. With 1 base removed from V and 3 bases from J, the gap between germline ends came to 7 bases. The CDR3 runs 14 residues. CDR1 and CDR2 from the germline V gene are MNHEY and SVGAGI. CDR3 nucleotides: TGTGCCAGCAGTTACTGGCAGGCCAATCAGCCCCAGCATTTT. Its translation: CASSYWQANQPQHF.

In regard to this clonotype: This clone may be a read error of a much larger clone one base away. V usage is TRBV12-3 or TRBV12-4 and J usage is TRBJ2-5; 7 positions agree with TRBD1. The CDR3 covers 19 residues. The CDR3 here is CASSLVSWGQPPPQETRYF. The CDR3 DNA sequence: TGTGCCAGCAGTTTAGTTTCTTGGGGACAGCCTCCTCCCCAAGAGACCCGGTACTTC.

This clonotype came up many times. DNA for the CDR3: TGTGCCAGCAGCTTAAATTGGGGCAATGAGCAGTTCTTC. Its protein product is CASSLNWGNEQFF. The rearrangement links TRBV7-2 to TRBJ2-1; D unclear. The CDR3 consists of 13 residues. Germline CDR1 SGHTA, CDR2 FQGNSA. Deletions cut 2 bases from V and 6 bases from J, with 8 bases between.

This clonotype was counted at least ten times. The rearrangement uses TRBV6-1 and TRBJ1-2, with unresolved D. There are 15 residues in the CDR3. The ends were cut back, 6 bases at V and 4 bases at J, with 18 bases in the middle. Germline V gene data show CDR1 as MNHNS and CDR2 as SASEGT. In nucleotides, the CDR3 is TGTGCCAGCAGCCGTAGCGGACCTGCAGTCTATGGCTACACCTTC. Translation: CASSRSGPAVYGYTF.

This clonotype was detected many times. The gene calls are TRBV19 and TRBJ1-2, with a tentative D call TRBD1 (5 bases). The V end lost 3 bases, the J end lost 2 bases, and 10 bases lay between the germline ends. The CDR3 length is 14 residues. Per the germline V gene, CDR1 is LNHDA and CDR2 is SQIVND (reference sequence). The CDR3 DNA reads as TGTGCCAGTAGTATTGGAGACAGAAACTATGGCTACACCTTC. Its protein is CASSIGDRNYGYTF.

This clonotype appeared many times. V is TRBV5-1 and J is TRBJ2-3; possible D gene TRBD2, 6 bases. Germline V gene sequence: CDR1 SGHRS, CDR2 YFSETQ. CDR3 length equals 16 residues. V was cut by 0 bases and J by 2 bases, with 13 bases left in between. CDR3 in DNA: TGCGCCAGCAGCTTGGCAGTTAGCGGACCCACAGATACGCAGTATTTT. Encoded protein: CASSLAVSGPTDTQYF.

Ten or more counts support this clonotype. The V gene is TRBV7-8, the J gene TRBJ2-2; perhaps D is TRBD1 or TRBD2 (5 bases each). The CDR3 sequence is 14 residues long. V shed 7 bases and J shed 4 bases, with 13 bases lying between them. CDR1 SGHVS and CDR2 FQNEAQ come from the germline V gene. The CDR3: CASNHGAGTGELFF. CDR3 nucleotides: TGTGCCAGCAACCACGGGGCAGGCACCGGGGAGCTGTTTTTT.

This chain joins TRBV3-1 and TRBJ2-3, with 15 bases lining up with TRBD2. The J segment lost 2 bases and the V segment lost 3 bases, leaving 9 bases of the junction unmatched. CDR1 LGHDT and CDR2 YNNKEL come from the germline V gene (reference sequence). This CDR3 spans 19 amino acids. For the CDR3, the DNA is TGTGCCAGCAGCCATCTACCGGGACTAGCGGGAGGAAACACAGATACGCAGTATTTT. Translated: CASSHLPGLAGGNTDTQYF.

This clonotype was counted at least ten times. This chain links TRBV19 with TRBJ2-7, with TRBD1 matching 11 bases. This CDR3 comprises 15 residues. J gave up 0 bases and V 5 bases, and 3 bases lay outside the gene matches. Per germline, CDR1 LNHDA and CDR2 SQIVND (reference sequence). Written as DNA, the CDR3 is TGTGCCAGTAGTCTCGGGACAGGGGGCTCCTACGAGCAGTACTTC. Translating it yields CASSLGTGGSYEQYF.